This entry lists 16 T cell receptor beta chains sequenced from one sample in a study of CD8+CD57+ T cells in acquired aplastic anemia. TCR beta VDJ and CDR3 were profiled, and genomic DNA was the template. In TCRdb, the reads were re-called with MiXCR into one record per CDR3 protein. The sample lists hundreds of thousands of distinct CDR3 sequences, about a third occurring once. Patients chosen for sequencing had shown CD8+CD57+ cell expansion by flow cytometry. The sample consisted of sorted CD4+, CD8+, or CD8+CD57+ T cells (not recorded which) from PBMCs. The receptors come from a human donor with aplastic anemia.

This clonotype has at least ten counts. This CDR3 is CASSRGQGPSEQYF. The CDR3, as DNA: TGTGCCAGCAGCCGAGGACAGGGGCCAAGCGAGCAGTACTTC. The V and J genes are TRBV6-1 and TRBJ2-7, with 9 bases identical to TRBD1. V was clipped by 6 bases and J by 6 bases; unmatched bases: 9. Looked up from germline, CDR1 is MNHNS and CDR2 is SASEGT. This CDR3 comprises 14 residues.

In this sample, this clonotype turned up a few times. This chain uses TRBV20-1 with TRBJ1-5; D may be TRBD1 (5 bases). The CDR3 runs 14 residues. Deletions cut 0 bases from V and 7 bases from J, with 13 bases between. Germline V gene sequence: CDR1 DFQATT, CDR2 SNEGSKA (reference sequence). The DNA of the CDR3 is TGCAGTGCTAGAGATCCGGCAGGGAACCAGCCCCAGCATTTT. It specifies CSARDPAGNQPQHF.

The V call is TRBV5-5, the J call TRBJ2-7; no firm D call. CDR1 SGHKS and CDR2 YYEKEE come from the germline V gene (reference sequence). V dropped 5 bases and J dropped 1 base, with 19 bases sitting between them. This CDR3 is built from 16 residues. CDR3 region: CASSNTWVVGSYEQYF. CDR3 nucleotides: TGTGCCAGCAGTAATACATGGGTAGTGGGTTCCTACGAGCAGTACTTC.

This clonotype was recorded many times. V usage is TRBV29-1 and J usage is TRBJ1-2; D is unclear. Per germline, CDR1 SQVTM and CDR2 ANQGSEA. V lost 1 base and J 7 bases, leaving 10 bases between the germline ends. The CDR3 runs 12 residues. The CDR3 region is CSVEVRAGGYTF. CDR3 coding DNA: TGCAGCGTTGAAGTCCGGGCGGGTGGCTACACCTTC.

The rearrangement uses TRBV5-8 and TRBJ1-5, with D perhaps matching TRBD1 (6 bases). This CDR3 contains 15 residues. The germline V gene has CDR1 SGHTS and CDR2 YDEGEE. Trimming removed 5 bases from V and 0 bases from J, with 12 bases in between. CDR3 amino acids: CASRYRVFSNQPQHF. In DNA form, the CDR3 reads TGTGCCAGCAGATACAGGGTCTTTAGCAATCAGCCCCAGCATTTT.

This clonotype was observed a few times. V is TRBV20-1 and J is TRBJ2-3; 11 bases map to TRBD2. The V segment lost 5 bases and the J segment 2 bases; nucleotides outside the gene matches: 3. Germline V gene data show CDR1 as DFQATT and CDR2 as SNEGSKA (reference sequence). The CDR3 consists of 14 residues. CDR3 region: CSALAGGITDTQYF. In DNA form, the CDR3 reads TGCAGTGCTTTAGCGGGGGGGATCACAGATACGCAGTATTTT.

With respect to this clonotype: A much larger clone differs from this one at a single base, so this may be a read error. The CDR3, as DNA: TGCGCCAGCAGCCCGACAGAGAGGAATCCACCCCTCCACTTT. Translation gives CASSPTERNPPLHF. The chain recombines TRBV5-5 with TRBJ1-6, with D perhaps matching TRBD1 (5 bases). The CDR3 has 14 amino acids. Germline CDR1 is SGHKS and CDR2 is YYEKEE (reference sequence).

At least ten counts were recorded for this clonotype. The chain carries TRBV10-3 and TRBJ1-1, with D maybe TRBD1 (6 bases). Deletions cut 3 bases from V and 4 bases from J, with 12 bases between. Germline CDR1 ENHRY, CDR2 SYGVKD. The CDR3 spans 14 residues. CDR3 sequence reads: CAISDTGSVTEAFF. DNA of the CDR3: TGTGCCATCAGTGATACAGGGTCGGTCACTGAAGCTTTCTTT.

The chain is built from TRBV20-1 and TRBJ2-1; 9 nucleotides align to TRBD2. This CDR3 is 16 amino acids long. V shed 3 bases and J 4 bases; nucleotides not matched to a gene: 10. CDR1 and CDR2 (germline): DFQATT, SNEGSKA (reference sequence). CDR3 in DNA: TGCAGTGCTAGGCCCCAGGGAGCGGGGGGATACAATGAGCAGTTCTTC. Translation: CSARPQGAGGYNEQFF.

The chain couples TRBV18 to TRBJ2-7; TRBD1 might be the D (6 bases). CDR3 length equals 15 residues. Between the trimmed V and J ends, which lost 1 base and 2 bases, there was a span of 12 bases. CDR1 is KGHSH, CDR2 LQKENI, per germline. Written as DNA, the CDR3 is TGTGCCAGCTCACCACTTCCCGCAGGGGCCTACGAGCAGTACTTC. As protein: CASSPLPAGAYEQYF.

This clonotype was recorded at least ten times. The V call is TRBV2, the J call TRBJ2-7; TRBD2 agrees at 8 bases. Trimming at V came to 6 bases and at J to 2 bases, leaving 6 bases not matched to a gene. CDR3 length: 14 residues. The germline gives CDR1 SNHLY, CDR2 FYNNEI. The CDR3 here is CASRPGGGPYEQYF. The CDR3 coding sequence is TGTGCCAGCAGACCGGGGGGGGGACCCTACGAGCAGTACTTC.

This clonotype was counted a few times. J is TRBJ2-1 and V is TRBV7-2; 13 bases agree with TRBD2. CDR3 length: 17 amino acids. V was pared by 2 bases and J by 9 bases, with 10 bases of the junction left unmatched. Germline CDR1 and CDR2: SGHTA and FQGNSA. CDR3 in DNA: TGTGCCAGCAGCTTATTCCTACTAGCGGGGGGGCCGGGTGAGCAGTTCTTC. Translating it yields CASSLFLLAGGPGEQFF. Using reference TRBV7-2 and TRBJ2-1 for the parts outside the CDR3, the full variable domain is GAGVSQSPSNKVTEKGKDVELRCDPISGHTALYWYRQSLGQGLEFLIYFQGNSAPDKSGLPSDRFSAERTGGSVSTLTIQRTQQEDSAVYLCASSLFLLAGGPGEQFFGPGTRLTVL.

This clonotype was observed a handful of times. The V and J genes are TRBV7-2 and TRBJ2-2, with D hard to call. CDR1 and CDR2 (germline): SGHTA, FQGNSA. The ends were cut back, 5 bases at V and 3 bases at J, with 13 bases in the middle. The CDR3 length is 15 residues. In DNA form, the CDR3 reads TGTGCCAGCAGCCCCGGATTGGTGGACACCGGGGAGCTGTTTTTT. Amino acid sequence: CASSPGLVDTGELFF.

The chain uses TRBV12-3 or TRBV12-4 and TRBJ1-5, with D tentatively TRBD1 (5 bases). The CDR3 loop spans 17 amino acids. Deletions cut 7 bases from V and 0 bases from J, with 19 bases between. CDR3: CASNTRQSSNSNQPQHF. DNA for the CDR3: TGTGCCAGCAATACCCGACAGTCTTCAAATAGCAATCAGCCCCAGCATTTT.

On this clonotype: A read error may explain this, as a much larger clone is one base away. V is TRBV7-6 and J is TRBJ2-1; a possible D gene is TRBD2 (5 bases). Germline values: CDR1 SGHVS, CDR2 FNYEAQ. The CDR3 loop spans 12 amino acids. CDR3 DNA: TGTGCTGGCAGCTTAGAGGGCAATGAGCAGTTCTTC. The encoded protein is CAGSLEGNEQFF.

In its sample, this clonotype was seen a few times. V gene TRBV10-3 combines with J gene TRBJ1-5, with a tentative D call TRBD1 (5 bases). Trimming took 10 bases from V and 4 from J, leaving 20 bases between them. The CDR3 extends over 15 amino acids. CDR1 is ENHRY and CDR2 is SYGVKD in the germline V gene. The DNA for the CDR3 is TGTGCCAGCAGCATTGGGGGGGGGGTTAATCAGCCCCAGCATTTT. This gives the protein CASSIGGGVNQPQHF.